Sequencing of this T cell receptor beta chain was carried out in a study of glioma-infiltrating T cells after dendritic cell vaccination. Time point specified: after dendritic cell vaccination, including at tumor progression/relapse. Only patients with spare fresh-frozen tumor and over two years of follow-up were included. No glioblastoma patient carried an isocitrate dehydrogenase mutation. Note on this clone: Its specificity is not known.

Trimming cost V 0 bases and J 6 bases; bases outside gene matches: 9. Germline V CDR1 and CDR2: SGHNT, YYREEE (reference sequence). The CDR3 contains 16 residues. Regarding the study as a whole: No direct clonality-survival link was found; a diverse polyclonal response may matter.

The primer mix had 60 V beta and 13 J beta primers. Clones were sequenced by immunoSEQ multiplex PCR, and TCRdb holds only the in-frame ones, with some missing. Among approximately 110,000 clones listed, 90% were seen once. Sequencing used blood, obtained after dendritic cell vaccination. This clonotype was sampled from a human donor with glioblastoma. This chain links TRBV5-4 with TRBJ2-1, with TRBD1 identical over 7 bases. CDR3 sequence: CASSLVARTGVNEQFF. CDR3 coding DNA: TGTGCCAGCAGCTTGGTCGCGCGGACAGGTGTCAATGAGCAGTTCTTC. The complete variable domain, with remaining parts taken from reference TRBV5-4 and TRBJ2-1, reads ETGVTQSPTHLIKTRGQQVTLRCSSQSGHNTVSWYQQALGQGPQFIFQYYREEENGRGNFPPRFSGLQFPNYSSELNVNALELDDSALYLCASSLVARTGVNEQFFGPGTRLTVL.